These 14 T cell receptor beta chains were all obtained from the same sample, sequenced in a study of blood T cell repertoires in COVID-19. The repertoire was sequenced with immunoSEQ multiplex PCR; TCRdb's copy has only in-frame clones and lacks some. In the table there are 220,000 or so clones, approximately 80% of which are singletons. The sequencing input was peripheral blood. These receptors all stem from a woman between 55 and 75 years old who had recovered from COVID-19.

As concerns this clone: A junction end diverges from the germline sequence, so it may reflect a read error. CDR3 region: CAGSGGATDTQYF. The CDR3 DNA reads TGTGCCGGCAGCGGGGGGGCTACAGATACGCAGTATTTT. This chain connects TRBV6-5 to TRBJ2-3, with 10 nucleotides matching TRBD2. Germline assignment: CDR1 MNHEY and CDR2 SVGAGI. This CDR3 has 13 amino acids.

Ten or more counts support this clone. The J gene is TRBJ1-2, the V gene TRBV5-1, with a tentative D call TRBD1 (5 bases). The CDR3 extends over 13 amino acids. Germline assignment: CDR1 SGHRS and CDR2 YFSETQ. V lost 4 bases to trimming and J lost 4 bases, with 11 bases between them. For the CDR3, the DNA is TGCGCCAGCAGCAAAGACAGCACCTATGGCTACACCTTC. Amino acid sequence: CASSKDSTYGYTF. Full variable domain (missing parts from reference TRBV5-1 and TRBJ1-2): KAGVTQTPRYLIKTRGQQVTLSCSPISGHRSVSWYQQTPGQGLQFLFEYFSETQRNKGNFPGRFSGRQFSNSRSEMNVSTLELGDSALYLCASSKDSTYGYTFGSGTRLTVV.

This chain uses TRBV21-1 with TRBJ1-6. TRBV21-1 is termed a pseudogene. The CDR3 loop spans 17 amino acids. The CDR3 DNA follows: TGTGCCAGCAGCACCTCAGGAGGCCCCGGGCATAATTCACCCCTCCACTTT. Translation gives CASSTSGGPGHNSPLHF.

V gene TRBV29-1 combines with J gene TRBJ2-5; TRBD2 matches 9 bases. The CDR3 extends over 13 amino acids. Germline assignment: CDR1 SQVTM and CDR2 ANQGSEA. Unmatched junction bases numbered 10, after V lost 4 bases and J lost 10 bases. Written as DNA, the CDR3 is TGCAGCGTTGGGCTAGCGGGGCCGGGAGGCCAGTACTTC. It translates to CSVGLAGPGGQYF.

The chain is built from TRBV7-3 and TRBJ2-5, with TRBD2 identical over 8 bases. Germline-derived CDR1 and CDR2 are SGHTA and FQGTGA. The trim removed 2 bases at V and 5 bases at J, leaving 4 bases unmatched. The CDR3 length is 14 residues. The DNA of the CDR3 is TGTGCCAGCAGCTTAGCGGGGGGCCAGGAGACCCAGTACTTC. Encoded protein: CASSLAGGQETQYF.

The CDR3: CASSLSWGELFF. For the CDR3, the DNA is TGTGCCAGCAGCTTGAGCTGGGGGGAGCTGTTTTTT. This chain links TRBV7-8 with TRBJ2-2; unclear D gene. The germline gives CDR1 SGHVS, CDR2 FQNEAQ. V was clipped by 3 bases and J by 8 bases, with 7 bases between them. This CDR3 has 12 residues.

CDR3 nucleotides: TGTGCCAGCAGCTTAGACAGGGCTGAAGCTTTCTTT. It is translated as CASSLDRAEAFF. The chain carries TRBV7-2 and TRBJ1-1; D possibly corresponds to TRBD1 (6 bases). The germline V gene encodes CDR1 SGHTA and CDR2 FQGNSA. The CDR3 length is 12 residues. V was pared by 1 base and J by 6 bases, with 6 bases between.

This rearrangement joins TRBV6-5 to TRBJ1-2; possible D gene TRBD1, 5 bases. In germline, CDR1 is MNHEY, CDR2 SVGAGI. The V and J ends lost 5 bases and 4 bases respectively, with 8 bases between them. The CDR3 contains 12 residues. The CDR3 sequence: CASSSQGYGYTF. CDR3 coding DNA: TGTGCCAGCAGTAGCCAGGGCTATGGCTACACCTTC.

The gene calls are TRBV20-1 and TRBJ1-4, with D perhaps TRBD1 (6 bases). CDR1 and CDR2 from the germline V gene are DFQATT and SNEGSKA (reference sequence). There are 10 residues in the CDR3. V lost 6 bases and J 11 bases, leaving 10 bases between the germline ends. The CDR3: CSARRGKLFF. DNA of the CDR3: TGCAGTGCCAGAAGGGGGAAACTGTTTTTT.

The DNA for the CDR3 is TGCGCCAGCAGCCAAGTCAGACAGGGTGACTCCTCTGGGGCCAACGTCCTGACTTTC. Translated: CASSQVRQGDSSGANVLTF. The V gene is TRBV4-1, the J gene TRBJ2-6; 7 bases match TRBD1. Germline CDR1 and CDR2: MGHRA and YSYEKL. J was trimmed by 0 bases and V by 1 base; bases with no gene match: 9. CDR3 size: 19 residues.

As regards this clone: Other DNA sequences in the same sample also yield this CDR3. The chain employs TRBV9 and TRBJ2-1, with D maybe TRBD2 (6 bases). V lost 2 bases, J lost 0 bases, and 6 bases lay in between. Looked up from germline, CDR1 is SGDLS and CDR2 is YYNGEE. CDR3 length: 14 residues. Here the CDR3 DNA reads TGTGCCAGCAGCGTCGGGGGCTCCTACAATGAGCAGTTCTTC. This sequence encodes CASSVGGSYNEQFF.

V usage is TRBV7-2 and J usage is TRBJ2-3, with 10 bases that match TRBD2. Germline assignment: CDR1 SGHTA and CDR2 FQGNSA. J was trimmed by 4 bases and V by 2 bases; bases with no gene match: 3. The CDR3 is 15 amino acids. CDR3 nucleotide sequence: TGTGCCAGCAGCTTACTAGCGGGGGTGGCAGATACGCAGTATTTT. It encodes CASSLLAGVADTQYF.

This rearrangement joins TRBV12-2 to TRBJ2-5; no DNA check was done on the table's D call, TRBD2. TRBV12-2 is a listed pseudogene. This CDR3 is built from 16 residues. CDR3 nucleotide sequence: TGTGCAAGTCGCGCCCCACTAGCGGGGGCTTGGGAGACCCAGTACTTC. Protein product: CASRAPLAGAWETQYF.

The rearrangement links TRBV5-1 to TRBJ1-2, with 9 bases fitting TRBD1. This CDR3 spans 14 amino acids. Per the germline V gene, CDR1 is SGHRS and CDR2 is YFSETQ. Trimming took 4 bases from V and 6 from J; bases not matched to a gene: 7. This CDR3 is CASSGTTGGDGYTF. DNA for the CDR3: TGCGCCAGCAGCGGGACGACAGGGGGAGATGGCTACACCTTC.